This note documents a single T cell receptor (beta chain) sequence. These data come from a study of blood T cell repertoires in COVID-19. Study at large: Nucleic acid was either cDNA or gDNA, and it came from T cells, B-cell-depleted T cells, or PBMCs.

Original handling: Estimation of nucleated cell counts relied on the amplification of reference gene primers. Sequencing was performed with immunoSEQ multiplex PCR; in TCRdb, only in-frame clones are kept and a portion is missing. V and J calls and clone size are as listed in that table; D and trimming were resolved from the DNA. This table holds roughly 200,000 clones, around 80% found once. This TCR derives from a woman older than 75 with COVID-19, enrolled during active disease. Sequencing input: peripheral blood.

The CDR3, as DNA: TGCGCCAGCAGTCTGGCCGGGGGAGGCTCCTACAATGAGCAGTTCTTC. Its protein is CASSLAGGGSYNEQFF. The genes are TRBV5-1 and TRBJ2-1, with D maybe TRBD2 (6 bases). CDR3 length: 16 amino acids. V lost 5 bases, J lost 0 bases, and 15 bases lay in between. Germline V gives CDR1 SGHRS, CDR2 YFSETQ.